One sample yielded the 9 T cell receptor beta chains listed below, sequenced in a study of immune evolution from preneoplasia to lung adenocarcinoma. Assay: immunoSEQ multiplex PCR; the TCRdb copy retains only in-frame clones and omits some. The data hold approximately 3,000 clones, with about nine tenths observed a single time. What was sequenced was FFPE adjacent normal lung tissue. Receptor source: a person aged 65 to 85 with lung adenocarcinoma.

The chain combines TRBV15 with TRBJ2-7; 8 bases are shared with TRBD1. The junction had 8 bases not matched to a gene; V was cut back by 2 bases and J by 5 bases. This CDR3 comprises 15 residues. CDR1 and CDR2 (germline): LNHNV, YYDKDF (reference sequence). CDR3 DNA: TGTGCCACCAGCAGAATCGGACAGGGAGAAAACGAGCAGTACTTC. Its protein is CATSRIGQGENEQYF.

The V gene is TRBV5-1, the J gene TRBJ1-2, with TRBD1 matching over 9 bases. Germline assignment: CDR1 SGHRS and CDR2 YFSETQ. The CDR3 has 15 amino acids. Trimming took 4 bases from V and 5 from J; bases not matched to a gene: 9. CDR3 sequence (DNA): TGCGCCAGCAGCCCGGGACAGGGTTTGAGTTATGGCTACACCTTC. Amino acids: CASSPGQGLSYGYTF.

The chain carries TRBV7-9 and TRBJ2-7; D uncertain. The CDR3 consists of 19 residues. Trimming took off 4 bases at V and 0 bases at J, with 25 bases between the two ends. Germline V gives CDR1 SEHNR, CDR2 FQNEAQ (reference sequence). This CDR3 reads CASSSTLYPHLDHSYEQYF. CDR3 bases: TGTGCCAGCAGCTCTACCTTATACCCTCACCTTGACCACTCCTACGAGCAGTACTTC.

Only one count was recorded for this clone. J is TRBJ2-2 and V is TRBV7-2; D unclear. The germline CDR1 and CDR2 sequences are SGHTA and FQGNSA. Trimming cost V 3 bases and J 6 bases, with 20 bases left between them. This CDR3 has 17 residues. The CDR3 DNA reads TGTGCCAGCAGCTTTAGGGATAGGACCTACAAGTCCGGGGAGCTGTTTTTT. This translates into CASSFRDRTYKSGELFF.

This clone was detected only once. This chain uses TRBV9 with TRBJ2-2; D is undetermined. There are 12 residues in the CDR3. Trimming removed 4 bases at V and 2 bases at J, with 3 bases between. Looked up from germline, CDR1 is SGDLS and CDR2 is YYNGEE. CDR3 protein: CASSINTGELFF. DNA of the CDR3: TGTGCCAGCAGCATAAACACCGGGGAGCTGTTTTTT.

V and J are TRBV6-1 and TRBJ2-7; D ambiguous. V gave up 0 bases and J gave up 4 bases, with 19 bases separating them. Germline loops: CDR1 MNHNS, CDR2 SASEGT. The CDR3 covers 17 residues. Here the CDR3 DNA reads TGTGCCAGCAGTGAAGCCCGACGCCCAGGAGCCCCTTACGAGCAGTACTTC. This sequence encodes CASSEARRPGAPYEQYF.

The chain is built from TRBV29-1 and TRBJ2-2; D not certain. The CDR3 consists of 12 residues. V was cut by 7 bases and J by 2 bases, with 8 bases left in between. Germline-derived CDR1 and CDR2 are SQVTM and ANQGSEA. The CDR3 nucleotides read TGCAGCGCGGGCCATAACACCGGGGAGCTGTTTTTT. Its protein is CSAGHNTGELFF.

J is TRBJ2-7 and V is TRBV6-5; D may match TRBD1 or TRBD2 (5 bases each). The germline CDR1 and CDR2 sequences are MNHEY and SVGAGI. The CDR3 is 13 residues long. The V gene lost 0 bases and the J gene lost 6 bases, with 9 bases spanning the gap. The CDR3 nucleotides are TGTGCCAGCAGTTACTCGGGGACGGGCGAGCAGTACTTC. Translation gives CASSYSGTGEQYF.

This chain uses TRBV5-1 with TRBJ2-1; 9 bases align to TRBD1. The ends lost 0 bases at V and 8 bases at J; junction bases unmatched: 3. Germline assignment: CDR1 SGHRS and CDR2 YFSETQ. The CDR3 is made up of 14 amino acids. The CDR3 spells CASSLAGQGDEQFF. CDR3 sequence (DNA): TGCGCCAGCAGCTTGGCGGGACAGGGCGATGAGCAGTTCTTC.